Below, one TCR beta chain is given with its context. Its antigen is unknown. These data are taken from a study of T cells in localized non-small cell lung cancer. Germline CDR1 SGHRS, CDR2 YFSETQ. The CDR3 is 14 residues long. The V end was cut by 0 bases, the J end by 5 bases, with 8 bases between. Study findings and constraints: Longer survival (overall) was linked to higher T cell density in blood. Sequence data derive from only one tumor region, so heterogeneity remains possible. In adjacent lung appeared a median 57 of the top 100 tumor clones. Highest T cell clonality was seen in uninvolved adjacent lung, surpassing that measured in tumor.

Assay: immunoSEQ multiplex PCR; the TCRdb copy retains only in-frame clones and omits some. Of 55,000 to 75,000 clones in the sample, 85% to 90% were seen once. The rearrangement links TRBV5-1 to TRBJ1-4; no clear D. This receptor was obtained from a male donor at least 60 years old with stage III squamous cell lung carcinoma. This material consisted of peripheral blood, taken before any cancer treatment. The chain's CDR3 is CASSLERLNEKLFF. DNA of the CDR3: TGCGCCAGCAGCTTGGAACGCCTAAATGAAAAACTGTTTTTT.